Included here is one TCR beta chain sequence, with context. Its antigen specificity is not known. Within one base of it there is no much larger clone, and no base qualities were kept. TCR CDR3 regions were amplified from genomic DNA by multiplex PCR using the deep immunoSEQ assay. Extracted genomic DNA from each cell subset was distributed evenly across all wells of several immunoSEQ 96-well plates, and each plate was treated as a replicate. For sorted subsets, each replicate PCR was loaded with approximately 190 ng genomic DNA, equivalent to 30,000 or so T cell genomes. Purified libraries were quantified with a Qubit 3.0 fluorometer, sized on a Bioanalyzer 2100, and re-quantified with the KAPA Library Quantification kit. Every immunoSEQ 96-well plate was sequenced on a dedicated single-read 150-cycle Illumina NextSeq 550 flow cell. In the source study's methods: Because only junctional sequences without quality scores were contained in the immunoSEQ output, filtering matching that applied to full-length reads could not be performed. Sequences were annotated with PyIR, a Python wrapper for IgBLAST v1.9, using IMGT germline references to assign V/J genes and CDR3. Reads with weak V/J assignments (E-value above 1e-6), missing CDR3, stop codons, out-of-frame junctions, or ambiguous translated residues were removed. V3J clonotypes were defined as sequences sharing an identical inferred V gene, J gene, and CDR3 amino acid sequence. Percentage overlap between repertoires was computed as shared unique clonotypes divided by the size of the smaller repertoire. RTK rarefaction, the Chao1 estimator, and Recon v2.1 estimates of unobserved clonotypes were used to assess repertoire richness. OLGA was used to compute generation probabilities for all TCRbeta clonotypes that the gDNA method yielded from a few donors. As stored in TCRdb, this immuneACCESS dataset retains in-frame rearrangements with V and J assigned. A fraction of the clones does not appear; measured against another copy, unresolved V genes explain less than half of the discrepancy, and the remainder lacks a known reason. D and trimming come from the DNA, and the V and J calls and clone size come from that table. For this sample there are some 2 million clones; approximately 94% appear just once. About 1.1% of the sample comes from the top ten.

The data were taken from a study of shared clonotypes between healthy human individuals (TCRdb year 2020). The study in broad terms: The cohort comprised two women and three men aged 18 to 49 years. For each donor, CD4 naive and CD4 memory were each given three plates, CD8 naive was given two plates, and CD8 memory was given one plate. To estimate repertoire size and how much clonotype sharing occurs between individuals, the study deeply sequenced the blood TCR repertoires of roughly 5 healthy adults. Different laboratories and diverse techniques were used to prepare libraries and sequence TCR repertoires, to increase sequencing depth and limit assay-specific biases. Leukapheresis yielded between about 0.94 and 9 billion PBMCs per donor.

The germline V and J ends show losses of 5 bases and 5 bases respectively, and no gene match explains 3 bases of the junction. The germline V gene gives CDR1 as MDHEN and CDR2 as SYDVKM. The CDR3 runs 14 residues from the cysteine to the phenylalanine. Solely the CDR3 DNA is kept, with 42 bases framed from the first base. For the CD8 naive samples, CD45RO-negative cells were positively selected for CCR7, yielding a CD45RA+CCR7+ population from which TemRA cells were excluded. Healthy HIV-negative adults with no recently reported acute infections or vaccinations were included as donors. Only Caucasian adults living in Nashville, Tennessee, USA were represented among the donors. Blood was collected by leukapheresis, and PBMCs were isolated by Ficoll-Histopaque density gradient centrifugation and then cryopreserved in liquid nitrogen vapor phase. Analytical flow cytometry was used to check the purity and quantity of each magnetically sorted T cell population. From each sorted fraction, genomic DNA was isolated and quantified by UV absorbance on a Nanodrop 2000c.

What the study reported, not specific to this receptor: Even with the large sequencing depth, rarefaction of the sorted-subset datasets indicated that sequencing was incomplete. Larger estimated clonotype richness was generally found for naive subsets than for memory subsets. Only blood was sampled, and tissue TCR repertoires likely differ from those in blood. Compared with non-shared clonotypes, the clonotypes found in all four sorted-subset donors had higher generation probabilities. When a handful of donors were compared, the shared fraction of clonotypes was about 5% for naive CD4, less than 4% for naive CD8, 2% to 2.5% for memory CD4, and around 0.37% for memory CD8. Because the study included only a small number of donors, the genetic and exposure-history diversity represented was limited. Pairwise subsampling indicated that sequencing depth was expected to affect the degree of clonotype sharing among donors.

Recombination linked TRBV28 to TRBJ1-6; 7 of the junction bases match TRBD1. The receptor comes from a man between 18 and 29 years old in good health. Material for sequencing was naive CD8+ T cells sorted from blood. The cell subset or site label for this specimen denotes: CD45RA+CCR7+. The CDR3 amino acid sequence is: CASSPGQNNSPLHF. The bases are TGTGCCAGCAGTCCGGGACAGAATAATTCACCCCTCCACTTT.